This TCR beta chain was captured in a study of blood T cell repertoires in COVID-19. Looking at the study overall: The origin of the acute and convalescent COVID-19 samples was the United States, Italy and Spain.

The CDR3 covers 13 residues. Germline values: CDR1 KGHSH, CDR2 LQKENI. Deletions cut 3 bases from V and 8 bases from J, with 13 bases between. TCRdb's copy holds only in-frame clones and misses some; the assay was immunoSEQ multiplex PCR. The sample has roughly 61,000 clones, around 67% seen once. The genes are TRBV18 and TRBJ1-2; TRBD1 might be the D (6 bases). The sequence was collected from a woman between 65 and 79 years old with acute or convalescent COVID-19. Sequenced: peripheral blood. CDR3 bases: TGTGCCAGCTCACCCACAGGGTCTGGGGGCTACACCTTC. This codes for CASSPTGSGGYTF.